Listed below are T cell receptor beta chains from one sample, sequenced in a study of Ad26.COV2.S vaccination and SARS-CoV-2 variants. Clones were sequenced by immunoSEQ multiplex PCR, and TCRdb holds only the in-frame ones, with some missing. The sample shows 300,000 to 400,000 clones, 86% of them seen only once. The starting material was peripheral blood, obtained in a trial of Ad26.COV2.S vaccine versus placebo. These TCRs come from a person aged 18-65 years who received the Ad26.COV2.S COVID-19 vaccine or a placebo. The conserved cysteine and the conserved F or W are not part of the CDR3 here. The order of the fields is V gene, J gene, CDR3 protein.

V gene: TRBV9
J gene: TRBJ1-3
CDR3 protein: ASSKDRGNTIY

V gene: TRBV27
J gene: TRBJ2-1
CDR3 protein: ASSSSASSYNEQF

V gene: TRBV4-3
J gene: TRBJ2-1
CDR3 protein: ASSQDREGALYEQF

V gene: TRBV30
J gene: TRBJ2-2
CDR3 protein: AWKGNTGELF

V gene: TRBV5-1
J gene: TRBJ1-1
CDR3 protein: ASSELARTEAF

V gene: TRBV6-6
J gene: TRBJ2-3
CDR3 protein: ASSPPGQGADTQY

V gene: TRBV3-1/TRBV3-2
J gene: TRBJ2-3
CDR3 protein: ASSQYSADTQY

V gene: TRBV28
J gene: TRBJ1-2
CDR3 protein: ASSSTDYRVYGYT

V gene: TRBV4-3
J gene: TRBJ2-1
CDR3 protein: ASSQDLSYNEQF

V gene: TRBV7-3
J gene: TRBJ2-3
CDR3 protein: ASSQSPGTSGRITDTQY

V gene: TRBV2
J gene: TRBJ2-2
CDR3 protein: ASSADRGLGTGELF

V gene: TRBV27
J gene: TRBJ1-1
CDR3 protein: ASSVRWDMNTEAF

V gene: TRBV9
J gene: TRBJ2-3
CDR3 protein: ASSVELADNTDTQY

V gene: TRBV9
J gene: TRBJ2-7
CDR3 protein: ASSGKQGSSYEQY

V gene: TRBV7-2
J gene: TRBJ2-3
CDR3 protein: ASTPDGINTQY

V gene: TRBV29-1
J gene: TRBJ2-1
CDR3 protein: SVGGQGAYNEQF

V gene: TRBV6-4
J gene: TRBJ2-1
CDR3 protein: ATSGGANNEQF

V gene: TRBV18
J gene: TRBJ1-5
CDR3 protein: ASSEGGGAISPQH

V gene: TRBV27
J gene: TRBJ1-1
CDR3 protein: ASSWTGGSEAF

V gene: TRBV24-1
J gene: TRBJ2-3
CDR3 protein: ATSRAGTDTQY

V gene: TRBV19
J gene: TRBJ2-3
CDR3 protein: ASSFRTSGSTDTQY

V gene: TRBV6-2/TRBV6-3
J gene: TRBJ2-7
CDR3 protein: ASSLGQAIYEQY

V gene: TRBV24-1
J gene: TRBJ2-5
CDR3 protein: ATSDSGTGGGETQY

V gene: TRBV6-1
J gene: TRBJ2-7
CDR3 protein: ASSEMESTGYEQY

V gene: TRBV4-1
J gene: TRBJ2-1
CDR3 protein: ASSQGLAGTYNEQF

V gene: TRBV5-1
J gene: TRBJ2-1
CDR3 protein: ASSARRGHEQF

V gene: TRBV19
J gene: TRBJ1-5
CDR3 protein: ASRLPGTGINQPQH

V gene: TRBV6-2/TRBV6-3
J gene: TRBJ2-5
CDR3 protein: ASSYEIGETQY

V gene: TRBV30
J gene: TRBJ2-5
CDR3 protein: AWSPRPGVGETQY